These 27 T cell receptor beta chains were sequenced from one sample in a study of tumor-infiltrating lymphocytes in primary liver carcinoma. Taking roughly 18-32 mg of unsorted bulk tissue, the authors co-extracted RNA and DNA. Researchers generated TCR beta cDNA from about 450 ng of total RNA, relying on a constant-region primer. Three-round nested multiplex PCR performed with slightly modified ARM-PCR produced the TCR beta libraries. TRBV1-TRBV30 forward primers paired with a C-beta reverse primer were used in the first two PCR rounds, which ran roughly 11 cycles each. TCRdb ran MiXCR on the multiplex PCR reads and lists one entry per CDR3 protein. Here the sample spans roughly 78,000 distinct CDR3 sequences, around 75% being singletons. Sample: liver tumor tissue from sampling region 4. Subset given: tumor region T4, right-lateral pole. The receptor source for this set is an older woman with primary liver carcinoma and hepatitis B virus infection.

As for this clonotype: This may stem from a read error, because a much larger clone lies one nucleotide away. This chain joins TRBV7-8 and TRBJ2-1; the D gene could be TRBD1 or TRBD2 (5 bases each). The CDR3 has 15 amino acids. CDR1 and CDR2 (germline): SGHVS, FQNEAQ. CDR3 in amino acids: CASSIIGTAYNEQSF. The CDR3 DNA reads as TGTGCCAGCAGCATAATCGGGACGGCCTACAATGAGCAGTCCTTC.

On this clonotype: The junction does not match germline at one end; this may be a read error. V is TRBV6-1 and J is TRBJ2-3; D is unclear. From germline, CDR1 is MNHNS and CDR2 SASEGT. CDR3 length: 14 residues. The CDR3 nucleotides are TGTGCCAGCAGCGGTGGTTTCGGTAGAGATGCGCAGTATTTT. Encoded protein: CASSGGFGRDAQYF.

On this clonotype itself: One junction end disagrees with the germline gene, perhaps due to a read error. The chain links TRBV4-2 to TRBJ2-3, with 9 bases matching TRBD1. The germline CDR1 and CDR2 sequences are LGHNA and YNFKEQ. This CDR3 is 17 amino acids long. The DNA for the CDR3 is TGTGCCAGCAGCCCTTGGACCGGGACAGGGAGCACAGATACGCTGTATTTT. This sequence encodes CASSPWTGTGSTDTLYF.

This clonotype was seen many times. The chain uses TRBV30 and TRBJ2-7; tentative D call: TRBD2 (5 bases). This CDR3 is 15 amino acids long. CDR1 GTSNPN and CDR2 SVGIG come from the germline V gene (reference sequence). V lost 0 bases, J lost 3 bases, and 15 bases lay in between. The CDR3 here is CAWSVPGGAVYEQYF. The DNA for the CDR3 is TGTGCCTGGAGTGTACCGGGCGGAGCGGTCTACGAGCAGTACTTC.

As concerns this clonotype: Sequence at one end of the junction differs from germline and may be a read error. The chain combines TRBV28 with TRBJ2-1, with D perhaps assigned TRBD1 or TRBD2 (6 bases each). Germline loops: CDR1 MDHEN, CDR2 SYDVKM. There are 17 residues in the CDR3. In DNA, the CDR3 is TGTGCCAGCACACACAGGGCGGGGTCTGTAGACTACAATGAGCAGTCCTTC. It codes for CASTHRAGSVDYNEQSF.

Worth noting for this clonotype: An end of the junction differs from the germline gene, which may be a read error. The V and J genes are TRBV5-1 and TRBJ1-1; 7 positions agree with TRBD1. CDR1 is SGHRS and CDR2 is YFSETQ in the germline V gene. This CDR3 has 15 amino acids. For the CDR3, the DNA is TGCGCCAACAGCTCCGGACAGGCTGCGACCCCCCTGGCTCTCTTT. It encodes CANSSGQAATPLALF.

This clonotype was seen many times. The chain couples TRBV5-1 to TRBJ1-2; 11 nucleotides match TRBD1. Germline CDR1 SGHRS, CDR2 YFSETQ. The CDR3 is 15 residues long. Trimming removed 5 bases from V and 0 bases from J; junction bases left unmatched: 3. CDR3 sequence reads: CASRGTGGPNYGYTF. CDR3 coding DNA: TGCGCCAGCAGGGGGACAGGGGGACCTAACTATGGCTACACCTTC.

Notes on this clonotype: One end of the junction varies from germline; a read error may be responsible. V is TRBV29-1 and J is TRBJ2-7; D ambiguous. Germline loops: CDR1 SQVTM, CDR2 ANQGSEA. The CDR3 has 12 residues. Here the CDR3 DNA reads TGCAGCGTTGAAGCCCAACCATACGGGCAGTACTTC. As protein: CSVEAQPYGQYF.

This clonotype has a handful of counts. A much bigger clone sits one base away, suggesting this may be a read error. The genes are TRBV6-1 and TRBJ2-7; D call uncertain. This CDR3 has 10 residues. Germline CDR1 and CDR2: MNHNS and SASEGT. CDR3 in DNA: TGTGTCAGCAGTGATTACGAGCAGTACTTC. This codes for CVSSDYEQYF.

Regarding this clonotype: One junction end disagrees with the germline gene, perhaps due to a read error. The chain carries TRBV11-3 and TRBJ2-3; the match to TRBD2 covers 7 bases. The CDR3 consists of 14 residues. Per the germline V gene, CDR1 is SGHNT and CDR2 is YENEEA. The CDR3 spells CASSLKTSIDTQYF. As DNA, the CDR3 is TGTGCCAGCAGCCTCAAGACTAGCATAGATACGCAGTATTTT.

This clonotype appeared many times. V is TRBV5-5 and J is TRBJ2-1, with 12 nucleotides matching TRBD2. The CDR3 consists of 15 residues. CDR1 SGHKS and CDR2 YYEKEE come from the germline V gene (reference sequence). V dropped 4 bases and J dropped 6; count of bases not matched to a gene: 5. The CDR3 DNA follows: TGTGCCAGCAGCCGGACTAGCGGGGCCGTCAATGAGCAGTTCTTC. Protein: CASSRTSGAVNEQFF.

This clonotype was recorded many times. The chain carries TRBV12-3 or TRBV12-4 and TRBJ1-2, with unresolved D. V was shortened by 6 bases and J by 7 bases, with 6 bases between the two germline ends. This CDR3 contains 10 residues. The CDR3 reads CASRLSGYTF. Written as DNA, the CDR3 is TGTGCCAGCAGACTGTCTGGCTACACCTTC.

V usage is TRBV11-2 and J usage is TRBJ2-7, with a possible D match to TRBD1 (6 bases). This CDR3 contains 14 residues. The germline CDR1 and CDR2 sequences are SGHAT and FQNNGV. Trimming pared 11 bases from V and 0 bases from J, leaving 17 bases between. In DNA, the CDR3 is TGTGCCGCCAGCTTAGGGGGAGTCTCCTACGAGCAGTACTTC. Protein product: CAASLGGVSYEQYF.

As to this clonotype: Relative to the germline gene, one junction end is altered; a read error may explain this. The CDR3 spells CASSTSKTGELFF. In DNA, the CDR3 is TGTGCCAGCAGTACCTCGAAGACCGGGGAGCTGTTTTTT. The V call is TRBV6-1, the J call TRBJ2-2; D is unclear. The CDR3 is 13 residues long. Germline loops: CDR1 MNHNS, CDR2 SASEGT.

Remarks on this clonotype: This clone may be a read error of a much larger clone one base away. The gene calls are TRBV28 and TRBJ1-2; no definite D call. Germline V gene lookup returns CDR1 MDHEN and CDR2 SYDVKM. This CDR3 is 13 amino acids long. The V end was cut by 6 bases, the J end by 8 bases, with 16 bases between. Here the CDR3 DNA reads TGTGCCAGCAGACTCTCACATGGGAGGGGCTACACCTTC. Protein: CASRLSHGRGYTF.

Turning to this clonotype: A much larger clone differs by one base, so this may be a read error. This chain uses TRBV19 with TRBJ2-6; TRBD1 matches 9 bases. The J segment lost 3 bases and the V segment lost 11 bases, leaving 11 bases of the junction unmatched. Germline V gene lookup returns CDR1 LNHDA and CDR2 SQIVND (reference sequence). This CDR3 has 16 residues. CDR3 protein: CASWDRARSGANVLTF. DNA of the CDR3: TGTGCCTCCTGGGACAGGGCTCGTAGTGGGGCCAACGTCCTGACTTTC.

V gene TRBV12-3 or TRBV12-4 combines with J gene TRBJ2-5, with D perhaps matching TRBD1 (6 bases). The CDR3 contains 13 residues. The CDR3: CDNREQGRETQYF. The CDR3 DNA sequence: TGTGACAACAGAGAACAGGGCCGAGAGACCCAGTACTTC.

As concerns this clonotype: One end of the junction does not line up with germline, which may come from a read error. The chain is built from TRBV11-2 and TRBJ1-2, with a weak D call TRBD1 (6 bases). There are 16 residues in the CDR3. CDR1 is SGHAT, CDR2 FQNNGV, per germline. The CDR3 nucleotides are TGTACCAGCAGCCTCGGGACACCGGGGGGCTTCTATGGCTACACCTTC. Its protein is CTSSLGTPGGFYGYTF.

The table lists this clonotype with a count of one. The rearrangement joins TRBV19 to TRBJ2-3, with D unresolved. Trimming cost V 3 bases and J 1 base, with 11 bases left between them. This CDR3 contains 15 residues. Germline CDR1 and CDR2: LNHDA and SQIVND (reference sequence). The CDR3 DNA reads as TGTGCCAGTAGTATTTTTGGGTCGGGCACAGATACGCAGTATTTT. Protein: CASSIFGSGTDTQYF.

Of note for this clonotype: Germline and junction disagree at one end, which may indicate a read error. CDR3 residues: CTSSPILVGTQYF. The CDR3 coding sequence is TGTACCAGCAGTCCCATTCTAGTAGGCACCCAGTACTTC. This chain joins TRBV12-3 or TRBV12-4 and TRBJ2-5; D ambiguous. The CDR3 is made up of 13 amino acids.

Comments on this clonotype: Being one base from a much bigger clone, this may be a read error. This chain joins TRBV7-9 and TRBJ1-1; D is perhaps TRBD1 (5 bases). The CDR3 runs to 13 residues. Germline CDR1 and CDR2: SEHNR and FQNEAQ (reference sequence). The DNA for the CDR3 is TGTGCCAGAAGCTTAGGCAGGGACACTGAAGCTTTCTTT. This encodes CARSLGRDTEAFF. The full variable domain, completed using reference TRBV7-9 and TRBJ1-1, is DTGVSQNPRHKITKRGQNVTFRCDPISEHNRLYWYRQTLGQGPEFLTYFQNEAQLEKSRLLSDRFSAERPKGSFSTLEIQRTEQGDSAMYLCARSLGRDTEAFFGQGTRLTVV.

A remark on this clonotype: A read error may account for a junction end that differs from germline. This chain connects TRBV29-1 to TRBJ1-3; D unresolved. Germline lookup yields CDR1 SQVTM and CDR2 ANQGSEA. This CDR3 comprises 12 residues. The CDR3 bases are TGCAGCGTCGGCGGGCATGGAAACACTATACATTTT. The encoded protein is CSVGGHGNTIHF. Using reference TRBV29-1 and TRBJ1-3 for the parts outside the CDR3, the full variable domain is SAVISQKPSRDICQRGTSLTIQCQVDSQVTMMFWYRQQPGQSLTLIATANQGSEATYESGFVIDKFPISRPNLTFSTLTVSNMSPEDSSIYLCSVGGHGNTIHFGEGSWLTVV.

This clonotype occurred a few times. Given a much more abundant clone one base away, this may be a read error. The chain combines TRBV28 with TRBJ2-1, with 7 bases aligning to TRBD1. CDR1 is MDHEN, CDR2 SYDVKM, per germline. Losses at the gene ends were 3 bases for V and 0 bases for J; bases not matched to a gene: 11. The CDR3 sequence is 18 residues long. CDR3: CASSLSKGARSSYNEQFF. The DNA for the CDR3 is TGTGCCAGCAGTTTGTCTAAGGGGGCGAGGAGCTCCTACAATGAGCAGTTCTTC.

About this clonotype itself: A much bigger clone sits one base away, suggesting this may be a read error. The genes are TRBV10-3 and TRBJ2-1; possibly TRBD1 for D (5 bases). CDR3 size: 11 residues. Trimming shortened V by 9 bases and J by 8 bases, and 11 bases separated the two germline ends. Germline CDR1 ENHRY, CDR2 SYGVKD. In nucleotides, the CDR3 is TGTGCCATAAAGCAGGGCGATGAGCAGTTCTTC. Translation gives CAIKQGDEQFF.

This rearrangement joins TRBV5-1 to TRBJ2-7, with 10 bases matching TRBD2. The germline gives CDR1 SGHRS, CDR2 YFSETQ. The junction had 15 bases not matched to a gene; V was cut back by 7 bases and J by 2 bases. CDR3 length equals 17 residues. DNA for the CDR3: TGCGCCAGCGGTGCCCGGCACTCTAGCGGGAGCCCCTACGAGCAGTACTTC. Residues: CASGARHSSGSPYEQYF.

Points on this clonotype: At one boundary the junction diverges from the germline segment, which might be a read error. CDR3 DNA sequence: TGTGCCAGCAGCCTAACATCTAATTCACCCCTCCTCTTT. This encodes CASSLTSNSPLLF. The chain combines TRBV11-2 with TRBJ1-6, with D uncertain. The CDR3 loop spans 13 amino acids. Germline V gene sequence: CDR1 SGHAT, CDR2 FQNNGV.

Remarks on this clonotype: The junction departs from germline at one end; a sequencing error may be responsible. The V and J genes are TRBV7-9 and TRBJ2-3; 9 bases map to TRBD1. The CDR3 extends over 17 amino acids. Germline lookup yields CDR1 SEHNR and CDR2 FQNEAQ (reference sequence). The CDR3 DNA is TGTACCAGCAGCTTACAAGTTAGGACAGGGGCAACAGATACGCAATATTTT. Protein: CTSSLQVRTGATDTQYF.